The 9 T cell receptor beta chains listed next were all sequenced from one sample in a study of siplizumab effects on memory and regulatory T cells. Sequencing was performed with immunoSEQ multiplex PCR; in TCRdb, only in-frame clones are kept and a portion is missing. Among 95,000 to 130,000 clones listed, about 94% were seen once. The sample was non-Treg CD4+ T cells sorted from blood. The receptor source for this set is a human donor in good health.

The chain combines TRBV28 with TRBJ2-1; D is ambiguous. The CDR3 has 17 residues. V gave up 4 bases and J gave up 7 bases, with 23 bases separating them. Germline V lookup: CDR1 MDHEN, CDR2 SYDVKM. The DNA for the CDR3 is TGTGCCAGCAGTTCCCCTAGTTCGGGCTGGGTGGATAATGAGCAGTTCTTC. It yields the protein CASSSPSSGWVDNEQFF.

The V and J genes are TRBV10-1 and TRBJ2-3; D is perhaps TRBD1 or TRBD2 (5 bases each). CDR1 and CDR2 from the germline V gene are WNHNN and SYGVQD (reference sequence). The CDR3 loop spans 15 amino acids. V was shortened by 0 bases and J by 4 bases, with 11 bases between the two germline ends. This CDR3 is CASSESGGSPDTQYF. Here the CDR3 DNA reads TGCGCCAGCAGTGAGTCTGGGGGAAGTCCAGATACGCAGTATTTT.

In DNA, the CDR3 is TGTGCCAGTAGTCGGGGACAGGGCTACGAGCAGTACTTC. It codes for CASSRGQGYEQYF. The chain recombines TRBV19 with TRBJ2-7, with 9 bases aligning to TRBD1. CDR1 and CDR2 (germline): LNHDA, SQIVND (reference sequence). V shed 5 bases, J shed 3 bases, and the junction held 2 bases outside the gene matches. The CDR3 spans 13 residues.

The CDR3: CASRYRESDTQYF. The CDR3 nucleotides read TGTGCCAGCAGGTACCGGGAGTCAGATACGCAGTATTTT. The chain has TRBV2 and TRBJ2-3, with D possibly being TRBD2 (6 bases). From germline, CDR1 is SNHLY and CDR2 FYNNEI. CDR3 length: 13 residues. With 6 bases removed from V and 4 bases from J, the gap between germline ends came to 11 bases. Drawing the rest from reference TRBV2 and TRBJ2-3, the complete variable domain is EPEVTQTPSHQVTQMGQEVILRCVPISNHLYFYWYRQILGQKVEFLVSFYNNEISEKSEIFDDQFSVERPDGSNFTLKIRSTKLEDSAMYFCASRYRESDTQYFGPGTRLTVL.

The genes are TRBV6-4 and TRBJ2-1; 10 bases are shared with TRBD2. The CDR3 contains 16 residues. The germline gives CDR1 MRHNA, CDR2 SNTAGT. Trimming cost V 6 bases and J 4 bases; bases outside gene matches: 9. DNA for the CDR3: TGTGCCAGCAGAAATAGCGGGGGGCCTGGGTACAATGAGCAGTTCTTC. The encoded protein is CASRNSGGPGYNEQFF.

CDR3 in amino acids: CASSVEGSGAISSYNEQFF. The CDR3 nucleotides read TGTGCCAGCAGCGTAGAGGGTAGCGGGGCCATCAGCTCCTACAATGAGCAGTTCTTC. The chain combines TRBV9 with TRBJ2-1, with 8 bases aligning to TRBD2. Germline lookup yields CDR1 SGDLS and CDR2 YYNGEE. This CDR3 spans 19 amino acids. After removal of 0 bases from V and 0 bases from J, the junction contained 11 bases not matched to a gene.

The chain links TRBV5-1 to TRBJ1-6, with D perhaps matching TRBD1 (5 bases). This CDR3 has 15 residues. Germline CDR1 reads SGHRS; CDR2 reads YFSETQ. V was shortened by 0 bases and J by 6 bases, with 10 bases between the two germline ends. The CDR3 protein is CASSLDSGGNSPLHF. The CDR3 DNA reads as TGCGCCAGCAGCTTGGACAGCGGGGGTAATTCACCCCTCCACTTT.

CDR3 loop: CASTSRGTGYTPSYEQYF. For the CDR3, the DNA is TGTGCCAGCACCTCCCGGGGGACAGGGTATACTCCATCATACGAGCAGTACTTC. The chain employs TRBV27 and TRBJ2-7; 9 bases are a match to TRBD1. This CDR3 has 18 amino acids. Trimming cost V 7 bases and J 4 bases; bases outside gene matches: 20. The V gene's germline CDR1 is MNHEY and CDR2 SMNVEV (reference sequence).

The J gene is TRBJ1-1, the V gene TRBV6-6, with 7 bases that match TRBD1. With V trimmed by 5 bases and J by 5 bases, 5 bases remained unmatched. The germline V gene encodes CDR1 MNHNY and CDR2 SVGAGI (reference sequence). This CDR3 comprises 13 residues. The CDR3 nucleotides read TGTGCCAGCAGTATATTGACAGGGACTGAAGCTTTCTTT. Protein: CASSILTGTEAFF.